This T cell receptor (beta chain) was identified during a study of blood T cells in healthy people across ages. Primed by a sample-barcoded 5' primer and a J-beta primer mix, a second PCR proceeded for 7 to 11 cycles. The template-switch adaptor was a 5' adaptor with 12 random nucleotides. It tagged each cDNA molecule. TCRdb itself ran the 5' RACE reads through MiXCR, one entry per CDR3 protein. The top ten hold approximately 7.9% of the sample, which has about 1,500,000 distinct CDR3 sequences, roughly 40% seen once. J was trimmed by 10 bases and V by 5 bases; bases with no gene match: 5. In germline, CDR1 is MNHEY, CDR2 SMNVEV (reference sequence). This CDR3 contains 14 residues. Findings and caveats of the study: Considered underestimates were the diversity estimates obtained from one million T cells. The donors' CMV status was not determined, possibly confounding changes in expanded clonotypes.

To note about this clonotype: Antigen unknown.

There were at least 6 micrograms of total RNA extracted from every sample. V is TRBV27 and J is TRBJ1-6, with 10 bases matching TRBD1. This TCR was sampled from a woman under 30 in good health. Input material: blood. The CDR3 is CASSPGTGESPLHF. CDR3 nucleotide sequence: TGTGCCAGCAGTCCTGGGACAGGGGAATCACCCCTCCACTTT.